Sequencing of this T cell receptor beta chain was carried out in a study of T cell responses to AZD1222 COVID-19 vaccine. General study findings and limits: Clonal diversity may have been underestimated in mostly white British donors.

TCRdb's copy holds only in-frame clones and misses some; the assay was immunoSEQ multiplex PCR. The table records some 110,000 clones, roughly nine tenths of them present only once. Comments on this clone: Its antigen is not known.

This CDR3 spans 20 amino acids. CDR1 KGHSH and CDR2 LQKENI come from the germline V gene. The V gene end was trimmed by 3 bases and the J gene end by 0 bases; junction bases not matched to a gene: 13. This chain links TRBV18 with TRBJ2-5; 13 nucleotides match TRBD2. The specimen comprised peripheral blood, sampled on day 0 of AZD1222 vaccination. This TCR came from an adult in good health. CDR3 protein: CASSPKGLAGEIAYQETQYF. In nucleotides, the CDR3 is TGTGCCAGCTCACCGAAAGGACTAGCGGGGGAGATAGCGTACCAAGAGACCCAGTACTTC.